This record covers a single T cell receptor (beta chain). Its target is unknown. TCRdb's table, derived via immunoSEQ multiplex PCR, lists solely in-frame clones and lacks some. The profile shows 95,000 to 150,000 clones, 70% to 90% of them singletons. Between the trimmed V and J ends, which lost 3 bases and 7 bases, there was a span of 12 bases. This CDR3 has 13 residues. This sample is part of a study of T cell responses to AZD1222 COVID-19 vaccine. Study-wide background: Samples with a second dose at about 4 or about 12 weeks were pooled together.

Study-wide points: Spike-specific TCR repertoires showed rising breadth and depth after two AZD1222 doses. Close to half of spike-specific TCRs reportedly recognize unmutated variant regions.

The V call is TRBV12-3 or TRBV12-4, the J call TRBJ1-1; D ambiguous. Sequences were derived from peripheral blood, sampled on day 0 of AZD1222 vaccination. The receptor comes from an adult in good health. The CDR3 protein is CASSFARRGEAFF. The CDR3 DNA follows: TGTGCCAGCAGTTTTGCCAGACGCGGTGAAGCTTTCTTT.